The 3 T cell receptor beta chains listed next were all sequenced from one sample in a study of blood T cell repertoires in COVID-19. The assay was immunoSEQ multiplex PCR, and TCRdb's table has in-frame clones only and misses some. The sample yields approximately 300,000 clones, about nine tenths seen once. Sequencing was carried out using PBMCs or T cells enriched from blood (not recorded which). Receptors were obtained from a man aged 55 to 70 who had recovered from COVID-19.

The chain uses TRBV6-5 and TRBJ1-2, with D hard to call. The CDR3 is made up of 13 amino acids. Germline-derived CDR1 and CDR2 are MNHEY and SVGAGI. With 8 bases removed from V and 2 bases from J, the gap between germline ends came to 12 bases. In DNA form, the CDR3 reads TGTGCCAGCCACCCCCCCGGGAACTATGGCTACACCTTC. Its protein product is CASHPPGNYGYTF.

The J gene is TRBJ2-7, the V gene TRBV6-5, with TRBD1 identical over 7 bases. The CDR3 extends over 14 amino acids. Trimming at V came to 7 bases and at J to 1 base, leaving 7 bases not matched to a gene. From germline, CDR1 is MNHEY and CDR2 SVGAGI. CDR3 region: CASTPTGRSYEQYF. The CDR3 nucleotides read TGTGCCAGCACCCCGACAGGGAGATCCTACGAGCAGTACTTC.

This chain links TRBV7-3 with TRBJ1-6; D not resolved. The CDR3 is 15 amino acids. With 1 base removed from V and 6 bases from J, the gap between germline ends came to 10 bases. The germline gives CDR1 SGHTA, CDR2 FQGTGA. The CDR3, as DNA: TGTGCCAGCAGCTTAAGAGGGTACCCTAATTCACCCCTCCACTTT. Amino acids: CASSLRGYPNSPLHF. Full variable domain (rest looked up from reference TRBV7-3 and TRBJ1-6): GAGVSQTPSNKVTEKGKYVELRCDPISGHTALYWYRQSLGQGPEFLIYFQGTGAADDSGLPNDRFFAVRPEGSVSTLKIQRTERGDSAVYLCASSLRGYPNSPLHFGNGTRLTVT.